The sequence of this T cell receptor (beta chain) was determined in a study of blood T cell repertoires in COVID-19. The CDR3 contains 16 residues. From germline, CDR1 is SGHRS and CDR2 YFSETQ. Unmatched junction bases numbered 11, after V lost 2 bases and J lost 5 bases. Source study methods: Amplification of reference gene primers provided the estimated nucleated cell counts. Repertoires were generated with immunoSEQ multiplex PCR, while TCRdb's copy carries only in-frame clones and drops some. D and trimming were read from the DNA, whereas the V and J calls and clone size are those reported in that table. This sample has 150,000 to 250,000 clones; roughly four fifths occur once, and the top ten carry about 12%. This clone was detected a few times.

Input material: PBMCs or T cells enriched from blood (not recorded which). This clonotype was sampled from a man aged 35-49 years who had recovered from COVID-19. The chain is built from TRBV5-1 and TRBJ2-5; 8 nucleotides line up with TRBD2. CDR3 bases: TGCGCCAGCAGCTTCAGCGGGAGCGTGGGTGGGGAGACCCAGTACTTC. It translates to CASSFSGSVGGETQYF.